The TCR beta chain under discussion was sequenced for a study of blood T cell repertoires in COVID-19 (dated by TCRdb to 2019 to 2021). In terms of the full investigation: Samples covering the acute and convalescent phases of COVID-19 were provided by collaborators in the United States, Italy and Spain. The prospective study material was composed of cDNA or gDNA derived from T cells, B-cell-depleted T cells, or PBMCs. The dataset comprised deeply sampled blood TCRbeta repertoires from subjects exposed to, actively infected with, or recovered from COVID-19. The repertoires were released in a freely available public database intended as a resource for research on the immune response to SARS-CoV-2. The samples were drawn from two sources: the first 160 participants of the ongoing ImmuneRACE study, and 1,000 to 1,500 subjects contributed by 6 global collaborators. The sample metadata nearly always contained a de-identified subject ID, COVID-19 status, age in years and sex. Where available, HLA class I and class II types were obtained from metadata supplied by the sample provider rather than from assay-based typing. The investigation overall reported the following: Clinical and demographic metadata were provided uncurated, with the amount varying by source and participant.

In the prospective study, participants were about 18 to 100 years old, resided in 25 or so geographic areas of the United States, and were enrolled through a virtual design. Cohort assignment in the prospective study relied on participant-reported clinical history from a screening survey and a study questionnaire. In the prospective study, mobile phlebotomists collected whole blood, serum and a nasopharyngeal or oropharyngeal swab from each participant. Participants in the prospective study had the option to provide additional blood draws and questionnaires over an approximately 2-month period. Blood samples from the prospective study were shipped frozen or at room temperature prior to DNA extraction. As concerns this clone: The target of this receptor is not known. Per-base quality was not reported, and no clone a single base away is much larger than it.

The immunoSEQ Assay, a bias-controlled multiplex PCR, was used to amplify TCRbeta CDR3 regions from genomic DNA. From the authors' description of their analysis: Nucleated cell counts per sample were estimated from amplification of reference gene primers within the assay. To quantify the absolute abundance of each unique TCRbeta CDR3 rearrangement, sequence reads were collapsed and filtered. For each sample, productive Simpson clonality was calculated as the square root of Simpson's diversity index across productive rearrangements. Not all clones reach the TCRdb copy of this immuneACCESS table, which keeps in-frame sequences only. Checked studies attribute under half of the gap to unresolved V genes and leave the rest unexplained. V and J calls and clone size are given by that table; D and trimming were obtained from the DNA. The table for this sample lists 200,000 to 250,000 clones; approximately 80% of them were counted only once. The ten largest clones capture approximately 1.3% of the sample.

The V and J ends are trimmed by 8 bases and 7 bases, leaving 18 bases between them. Spanning cysteine to phenylalanine, the CDR3 consists of 15 amino acids. Only CDR3 DNA remains: 45 bases, in frame from the first base. The CDR1 and CDR2 encoded by the germline V gene are MNHEY and SVGAGI. Input material: PBMCs or T cells enriched from blood (not recorded which). The source of this sequence is a woman aged 40 to 50 with acute COVID-19. Recombination connected TRBV6-5 to TRBJ1-6, with a weak D call of TRBD1 (6 bases match). The DNA sequence is TGTGCCAGCCTCAAATCGGGGGGCAAAAATTCACCCCTCCACTTT. This encodes CASLKSGGKNSPLHF.